These 12 T cell receptor beta chains were all obtained from the same sample, sequenced in a study of graft-versus-host responses after intestinal transplantation. TCRdb's copy holds only in-frame clones and misses some; the assay was immunoSEQ multiplex PCR. Among 35,000 to 45,000 clones listed, around 92% were seen once. The sample consisted of PBMCs, taken around 280 days after transplant. The receptor set was obtained from a human patient who received an intestinal transplant, so some T cells may come from the graft donor.

The genes are TRBV5-8 and TRBJ2-2; 8 bases align to TRBD1. The CDR3 has 13 residues. Trimming at V came to 4 bases and at J to 7 bases, leaving 3 bases not matched to a gene. Per the germline V gene, CDR1 is SGHTS and CDR2 is YDEGEE. CDR3 sequence: CASSRTGRGELFF. In nucleotides, the CDR3 is TGTGCCAGCAGCCGGACAGGGCGCGGGGAGCTGTTTTTT.

Concerning this clone: Other DNA sequences in the same sample also yield this CDR3. The chain carries TRBV2 and TRBJ2-3; 7 bases are a match to TRBD1. The CDR3 is 15 residues long. The J segment lost 4 bases and the V segment lost 1 base, leaving 5 bases of the junction unmatched. Germline V gives CDR1 SNHLY, CDR2 FYNNEI. The CDR3 nucleotides are TGTGCCAGCAGTGAAGGGACAGGAGACTCAGATACGCAGTATTTT. It translates to CASSEGTGDSDTQYF. The full variable domain, in which reference TRBV2 and TRBJ2-3 provide the parts outside the CDR3, is EPEVTQTPSHQVTQMGQEVILRCVPISNHLYFYWYRQILGQKVEFLVSFYNNEISEKSEIFDDQFSVERPDGSNFTLKIRSTKLEDSAMYFCASSEGTGDSDTQYFGPGTRLTVL.

V and J are TRBV9 and TRBJ2-5; maybe TRBD1 (5 bases). This CDR3 has 13 residues. V was cut by 3 bases and J by 5 bases, with 11 bases left in between. Germline CDR1 reads SGDLS; CDR2 reads YYNGEE. This CDR3 reads CASSGSPGETQYF. The CDR3 DNA sequence: TGTGCCAGCAGCGGGAGTCCAGGGGAGACCCAGTACTTC.

The chain uses TRBV19 and TRBJ2-1; the D is unclear. This CDR3 has 11 residues. Trimming took 1 base from V and 7 from J, leaving 2 bases between them. Germline assignment: CDR1 LNHDA and CDR2 SQIVND (reference sequence). CDR3 amino acids: CASSIGNEQFF. CDR3 coding DNA: TGTGCCAGTAGTATAGGGAATGAGCAGTTCTTC.

The chain combines TRBV4-1 with TRBJ2-3; the match to TRBD2 covers 8 bases. V lost 3 bases and J lost 0; bases outside the gene matches: 5. Germline V gene data show CDR1 as MGHRA and CDR2 as YSYEKL. The CDR3 is 16 residues long. The CDR3 coding sequence is TGCGCCAGCAGCCAGGACTTAGCGGGGAGCACAGATACGCAGTATTTT. It specifies CASSQDLAGSTDTQYF.

The rearrangement joins TRBV7-2 to TRBJ2-3; a weak D match, TRBD1 (6 bases). The germline V gene encodes CDR1 SGHTA and CDR2 FQGNSA. Trimming took off 4 bases at V and 1 base at J, with 12 bases between the two ends. The CDR3 sequence is 15 residues long. The CDR3 region is CASSSGDTRTDTQYF. CDR3 DNA: TGTGCCAGCAGCTCCGGGGACACCCGCACAGATACGCAGTATTTT.

The chain is built from TRBV19 and TRBJ1-3; no clear D gene. Trimming left V 3 bases short and J 4 bases short, with 16 bases between. This CDR3 contains 16 residues. CDR1 is LNHDA and CDR2 is SQIVND in the germline V gene (reference sequence). The CDR3 loop is CASSISGSPEGNTIYF. CDR3 sequence (DNA): TGTGCCAGTAGTATTTCGGGCAGTCCCGAAGGAAACACCATATATTTT.

The chain uses TRBV11-2 and TRBJ2-1; no clear D gene. The V gene lost 1 base and the J gene lost 12 bases, with 10 bases spanning the gap. This CDR3 comprises 12 residues. CDR1 and CDR2 (germline): SGHAT, FQNNGV. CDR3 DNA: TGTGCCAGCAGCTTAGGGGCCTCCGGGCAGTTCTTC. This sequence encodes CASSLGASGQFF.

V usage is TRBV6-4 and J usage is TRBJ2-3, with TRBD2 matching over 14 bases. This CDR3 has 16 amino acids. The V and J ends lost 0 bases and 4 bases, in that order; junction bases with no gene match: 0. CDR1 is MRHNA and CDR2 is SNTAGT in the germline V gene. The CDR3 DNA reads TGTGCCAGCAGTGACTCGACTAGCGGGGGGGCAGATACGCAGTATTTT. This encodes CASSDSTSGGADTQYF.

This chain uses TRBV2 with TRBJ1-6; the match to TRBD1 covers 11 bases. The junction had 2 bases not matched to a gene; V was cut back by 4 bases and J by 0 bases. Germline-derived CDR1 and CDR2 are SNHLY and FYNNEI. The CDR3 is made up of 17 amino acids. CDR3 DNA sequence: TGTGCCAGCAGTGCGGGACAGGGGGACTCCTATAATTCACCCCTCCACTTT. Translated: CASSAGQGDSYNSPLHF.

The genes are TRBV11-2 and TRBJ2-3, with D perhaps matching TRBD1 (6 bases). Germline V lookup: CDR1 SGHAT, CDR2 FQNNGV. This CDR3 has 16 residues. V lost 2 bases, J lost 9 bases, and 21 bases lay in between. The CDR3 spells CASSLKWFGRQGTQYF. CDR3 coding DNA: TGTGCCAGCAGCTTAAAGTGGTTTGGACGCCAGGGGACGCAGTATTTT.

The chain carries TRBV7-9 and TRBJ1-4, with D possibly matching TRBD1 (5 bases). Trimming shortened V by 1 base and J by 2 bases, and 14 bases separated the two germline ends. Germline V gene sequence: CDR1 SEHNR, CDR2 FQNEAQ (reference sequence). CDR3 length equals 17 residues. CDR3 DNA: TGTGCCAGCAGCTTAGGCTGGACGGGGCAGACTAATGAAAAACTGTTTTTT. This sequence encodes CASSLGWTGQTNEKLFF.